One sample yielded the 3 T cell receptor beta chains listed below, sequenced in a study of radiotherapy plus CTLA-4 blockade in lung cancer. This table comes from immunoSEQ multiplex PCR, and its TCRdb copy is limited to in-frame clones, with some not included. The sample has tens of thousands of clones; 73% are singletons. The sequencing used peripheral blood, collected from a patient treated with radiotherapy plus ipilimumab. The receptors originated from a human donor with non-small cell lung cancer who had stable disease on radiotherapy plus ipilimumab.

V usage is TRBV5-1 and J usage is TRBJ2-1, with 7 positions matching TRBD2. From germline, CDR1 is SGHRS and CDR2 YFSETQ. Trimming removed 5 bases from V and 7 bases from J; junction bases left unmatched: 12. The CDR3 consists of 15 residues. The CDR3 reads CASRQEAGMENEQFF. The DNA for the CDR3 is TGCGCCAGCAGACAGGAAGCGGGGATGGAAAATGAGCAGTTCTTC. The variable domain in full, completed from reference TRBV5-1 and TRBJ2-1, reads KAGVTQTPRYLIKTRGQQVTLSCSPISGHRSVSWYQQTPGQGLQFLFEYFSETQRNKGNFPGRFSGRQFSNSRSEMNVSTLELGDSALYLCASRQEAGMENEQFFGPGTRLTVL.

The J gene is TRBJ1-5, the V gene TRBV7-2, with a weak D call TRBD1 (5 bases). This CDR3 spans 12 amino acids. V lost 1 base and J lost 13, with 11 bases in between. Germline lookup yields CDR1 SGHTA and CDR2 FQGNSA. The CDR3 nucleotides read TGTGCCAGCAGCTTAGATCTGACAGCACAGCATTTT. Its translation: CASSLDLTAQHF. The full variable domain, its missing parts supplied by reference TRBV7-2 and TRBJ1-5, is GAGVSQSPSNKVTEKGKDVELRCDPISGHTALYWYRQSLGQGLEFLIYFQGNSAPDKSGLPSDRFSAERTGGSVSTLTIQRTQQEDSAVYLCASSLDLTAQHFGDGTRLSIL.

This clone was seen just once. The V call is TRBV4-1, the J call TRBJ2-1; 8 bases align to TRBD2. Losses at the gene ends were 1 base for V and 4 bases for J; bases not matched to a gene: 15. The CDR3 spans 19 residues. The germline gives CDR1 MGHRA, CDR2 YSYEKL. The CDR3 region is CASSQGRWSGSYIYNEQFF. The CDR3 DNA is TGCGCCAGCAGCCAAGGGAGGTGGAGCGGGAGTTATATATACAATGAGCAGTTCTTC.